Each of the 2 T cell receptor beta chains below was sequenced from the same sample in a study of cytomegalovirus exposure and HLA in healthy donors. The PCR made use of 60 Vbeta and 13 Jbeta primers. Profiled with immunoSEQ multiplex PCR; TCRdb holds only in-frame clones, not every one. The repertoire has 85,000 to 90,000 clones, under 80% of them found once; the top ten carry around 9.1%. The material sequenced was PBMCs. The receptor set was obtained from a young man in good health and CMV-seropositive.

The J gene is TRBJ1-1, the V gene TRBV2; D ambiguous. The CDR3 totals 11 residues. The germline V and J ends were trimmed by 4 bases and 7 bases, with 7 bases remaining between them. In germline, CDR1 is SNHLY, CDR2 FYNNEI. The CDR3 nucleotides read TGTGCCAGCAGTGTTGCAGATGAAGCTTTCTTT. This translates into CASSVADEAFF.

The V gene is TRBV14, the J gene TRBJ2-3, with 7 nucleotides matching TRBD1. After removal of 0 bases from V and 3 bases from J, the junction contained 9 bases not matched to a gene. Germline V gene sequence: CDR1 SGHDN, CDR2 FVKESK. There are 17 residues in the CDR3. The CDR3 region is CASSQDLTRGWTDTQYF. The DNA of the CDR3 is TGTGCCAGCAGCCAAGATCTTACCAGGGGGTGGACAGATACGCAGTATTTT.